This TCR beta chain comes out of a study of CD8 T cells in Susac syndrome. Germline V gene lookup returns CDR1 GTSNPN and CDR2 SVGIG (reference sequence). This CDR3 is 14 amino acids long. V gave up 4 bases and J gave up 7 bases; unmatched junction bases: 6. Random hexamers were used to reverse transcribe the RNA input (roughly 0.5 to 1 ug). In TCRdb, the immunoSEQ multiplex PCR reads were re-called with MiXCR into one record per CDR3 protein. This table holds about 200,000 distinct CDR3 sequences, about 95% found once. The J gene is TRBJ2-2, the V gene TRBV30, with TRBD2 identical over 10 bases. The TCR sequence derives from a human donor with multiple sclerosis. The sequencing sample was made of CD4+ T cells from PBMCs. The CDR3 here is CAWKRGGPVGELFF. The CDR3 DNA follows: TGTGCCTGGAAGCGGGGGGGCCCCGTCGGGGAGCTGTTTTTT.